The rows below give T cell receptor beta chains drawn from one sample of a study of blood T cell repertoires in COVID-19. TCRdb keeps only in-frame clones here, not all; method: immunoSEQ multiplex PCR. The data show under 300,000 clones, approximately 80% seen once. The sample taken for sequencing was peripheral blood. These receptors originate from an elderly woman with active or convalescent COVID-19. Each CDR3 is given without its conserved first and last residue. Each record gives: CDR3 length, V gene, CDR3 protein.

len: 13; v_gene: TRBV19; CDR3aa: ASSFRGEATGELF
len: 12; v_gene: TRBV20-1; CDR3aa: SASTLAWQETQY
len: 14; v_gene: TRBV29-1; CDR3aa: SAPGQGGSNTDTQY
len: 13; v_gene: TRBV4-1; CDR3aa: ASSPGLVWTDEQF
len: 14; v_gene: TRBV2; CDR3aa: ASSEGRDRWGQPQH
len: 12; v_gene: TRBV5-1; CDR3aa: ASRAGTGKGELF
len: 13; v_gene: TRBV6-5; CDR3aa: ASSRLAGAYNEQF
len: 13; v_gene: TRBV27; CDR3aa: ASSQGLSGNQPQH
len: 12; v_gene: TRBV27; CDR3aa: ATKLNRDSYEQY
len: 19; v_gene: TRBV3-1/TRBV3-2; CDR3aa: ASSQSRGASGVLRSTGELF
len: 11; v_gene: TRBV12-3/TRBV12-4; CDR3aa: ASSFSGYQPQH
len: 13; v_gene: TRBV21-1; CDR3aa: ASTLPTGANTEAF
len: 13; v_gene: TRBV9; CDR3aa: ASSELAGTYNEQF
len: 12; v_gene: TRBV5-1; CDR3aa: ASSKGQGDYEQY
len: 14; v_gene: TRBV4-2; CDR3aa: ASSQESGGHTGELF
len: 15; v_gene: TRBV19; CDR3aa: ASSRETSGTTYNEQF
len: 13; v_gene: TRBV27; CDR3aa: ATGKGGAGRYEQF
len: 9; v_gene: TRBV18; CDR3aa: ASSLSYEQY
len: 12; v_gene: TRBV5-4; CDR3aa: ASTRDLGQAEAF
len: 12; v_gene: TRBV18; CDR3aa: ASSPSSRQETQY
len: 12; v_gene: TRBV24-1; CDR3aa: ATSEGLAGGEQF
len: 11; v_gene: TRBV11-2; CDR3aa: ASSLGTGGEQY
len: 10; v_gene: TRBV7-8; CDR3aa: ASSWGPETQY
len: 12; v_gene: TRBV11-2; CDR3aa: ASSLEGVNNEQF
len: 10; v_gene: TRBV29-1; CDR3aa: SVKGQDEKLF
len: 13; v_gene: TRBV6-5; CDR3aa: ASRLTGDSNQPQH
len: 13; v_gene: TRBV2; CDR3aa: ASSVSGSGANVLT
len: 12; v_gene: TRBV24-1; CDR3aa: ATSAADRGHTQY
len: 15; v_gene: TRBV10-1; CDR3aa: ASSESGTGGLTDTQY
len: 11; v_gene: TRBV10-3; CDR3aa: ATGRREDTEAF
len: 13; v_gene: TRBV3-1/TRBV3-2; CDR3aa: ASSYQGTPNTEAF
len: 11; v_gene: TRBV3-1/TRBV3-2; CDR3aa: ASSQGANYGYT
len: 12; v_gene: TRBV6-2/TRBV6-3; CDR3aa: ASSYWTGVGPQH
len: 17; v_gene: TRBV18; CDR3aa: ASSPRGQVTMAYRNGYT
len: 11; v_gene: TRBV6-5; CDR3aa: ASSPTDNYGYT
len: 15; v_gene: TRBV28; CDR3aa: ASSPGPRGYSGNTIY
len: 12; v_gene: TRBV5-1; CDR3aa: ASSPRTGRDEQF
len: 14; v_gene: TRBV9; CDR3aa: ASSVVEGVQNTEAF
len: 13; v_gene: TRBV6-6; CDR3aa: ASTWDGTSTDTQY
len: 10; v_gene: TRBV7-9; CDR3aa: ASSPSTDTQY
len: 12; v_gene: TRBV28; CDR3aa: ASSRQGPNEKLF
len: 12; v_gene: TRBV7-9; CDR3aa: ASSLSTGVGPLH
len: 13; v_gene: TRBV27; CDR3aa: ASSLGGLAGETQY
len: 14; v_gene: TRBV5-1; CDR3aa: ASSLGVHPNTGELF
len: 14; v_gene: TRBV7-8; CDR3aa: ASSFGGRNSYNEQF
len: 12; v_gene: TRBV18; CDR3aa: ASRLLIENTEAF
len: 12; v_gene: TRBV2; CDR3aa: ASSEAPGGAGYT
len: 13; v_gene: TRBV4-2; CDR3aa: ASSERAGEGDTQY
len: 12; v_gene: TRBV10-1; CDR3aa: ALWDSPVDTEAF
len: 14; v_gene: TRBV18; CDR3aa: ASSPAGTDSNQPQH
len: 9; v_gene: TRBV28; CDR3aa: ASSTQDEQF
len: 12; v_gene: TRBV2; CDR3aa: ASSKTGMGYEQY
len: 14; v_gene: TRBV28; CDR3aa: ASSRGLAGFTDTQY